A single sample gave rise to the 3 T cell receptor beta chains below, sequenced in a study of T cells in Graves' hyperthyroidism and ophthalmopathy. What was amplified from RNA transcripts were TCR beta CDR3 regions. The primer set for the first-round RT-PCR of the TCR CDR3 was HTBI. TCRdb re-analysed the multiplex PCR reads in MiXCR, keeping a single row per CDR3 protein. The data show about 840,000 distinct CDR3 sequences, with roughly 40% seen just once and about 9% held by the top ten. The sequenced material came from blood. The receptors derive from a man aged 18-30 years with Graves' hyperthyroidism.

This clonotype was picked up many times. This chain joins TRBV7-4 and TRBJ1-1, with D perhaps TRBD1 (5 bases). V was cut by 2 bases and J by 7 bases, with 8 bases left in between. Germline CDR1 and CDR2: SGHVT and SQSDAQ. The CDR3 has 12 amino acids. CDR3 in amino acids: CASSLLQGEAFF. As DNA, the CDR3 is TGTGCCAGCAGCTTACTCCAGGGTGAAGCTTTCTTT. The complete variable domain, with remaining parts taken from reference TRBV7-4 and TRBJ1-1, reads GAGVSQSPRYKVAKRGRDVALRCDSISGHVTLYWYRQTLGQGSEVLTYSQSDAQRDKSGRPSGRFSAERPERSVSTLKIQRTEQGDSAVYLCASSLLQGEAFFGQGTRLTVV.

For this clonotype: The final CDR3 position lacks the conserved phenylalanine or tryptophan, pointing to a likely read error. The chain employs TRBV20-1 and TRBJ1-1; the D gene is possibly TRBD1 (6 bases). Germline values: CDR1 DFQATT, CDR2 SNEGSKA (reference sequence). CDR3 length: 13 residues. Trimming removed 3 bases from V and 6 bases from J, with 14 bases in between. CDR3 amino acids: CSASRTEGPEAFS. Written as DNA, the CDR3 is TGCAGTGCTAGTCGGACAGAGGGCCCTGAAGCTTTCTCT.

This clonotype came up many times. V is TRBV5-1 and J is TRBJ2-7, with D hard to call. The V end lost 0 bases, the J end lost 5 bases, and 6 bases lay between the germline ends. Germline V gene lookup returns CDR1 SGHRS and CDR2 YFSETQ. The CDR3 extends over 12 amino acids. CDR3 coding DNA: TGCGCCAGCAGCTTGGAGACCCACGAGCAGTACTTC. Translated: CASSLETHEQYF.